The entry that follows covers one T cell receptor (beta chain) sequence. Its target is not known. From germline, CDR1 is SGHVS and CDR2 FQNEAQ. Trimming removed 2 bases from V and 6 bases from J, with 8 bases in between. The CDR3 is made up of 13 amino acids. The data belong to a study of cytomegalovirus exposure and HLA in healthy donors. General observations from the study: Prior analysis indicated that the majority of TCR beta V segments exhibited productivity approximately 87% or approximately 30% of the time.

Amplification used 60 Vbeta primers and 13 Jbeta primers. Study processing details: An analysis performed later counted 60 million to 90 million unique TCR beta chains (around 10 million of them shared). Sequencing used immunoSEQ multiplex PCR; TCRdb keeps in-frame clones, though not all of them. The DNA was the basis for D and trimming; V, J and clone size are from that table. The sample yields 200,000 to 250,000 clones, 70% to 80% seen once. The chain joins TRBV7-8 to TRBJ2-1, with D unresolved. Sequences were obtained from PBMCs. The TCR originated in a male donor in good health and CMV-seronegative. The chain's CDR3 is CASSLSSFNEQFF. CDR3 bases: TGTGCCAGCAGCTTAAGTAGTTTCAATGAGCAGTTCTTC.